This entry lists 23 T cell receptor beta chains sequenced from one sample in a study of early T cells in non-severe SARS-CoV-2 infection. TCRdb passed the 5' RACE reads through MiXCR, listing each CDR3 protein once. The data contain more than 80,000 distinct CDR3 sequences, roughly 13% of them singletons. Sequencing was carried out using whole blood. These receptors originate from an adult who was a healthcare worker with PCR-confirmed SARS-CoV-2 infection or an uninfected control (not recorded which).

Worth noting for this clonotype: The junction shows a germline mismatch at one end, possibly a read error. The DNA for the CDR3 is TGTGCTAGCAGTAGACAGGTACAGCAAGAGACCCAGTACTTC. Amino acid sequence: CASSRQVQQETQYF. The V call is TRBV7-7, the J call TRBJ2-5, with D perhaps TRBD1 (6 bases). This CDR3 has 14 amino acids. Looked up from germline, CDR1 is SSHAT and CDR2 is FNYEAQ (reference sequence).

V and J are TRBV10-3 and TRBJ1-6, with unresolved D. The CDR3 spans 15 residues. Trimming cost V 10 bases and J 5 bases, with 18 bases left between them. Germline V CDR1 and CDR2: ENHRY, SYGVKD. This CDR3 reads CATGPRPEDNSPLHF. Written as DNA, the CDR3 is TGTGCCACCGGACCAAGGCCGGAAGATAATTCACCCCTCCACTTT.

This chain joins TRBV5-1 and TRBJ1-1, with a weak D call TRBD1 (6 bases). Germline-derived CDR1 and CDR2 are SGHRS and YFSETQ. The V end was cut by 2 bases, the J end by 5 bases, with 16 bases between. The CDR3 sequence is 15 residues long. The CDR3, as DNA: TGCGCCAGCAGCTTCACGGGGGCCGAGGGGACTGAAGCTTTCTTT. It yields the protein CASSFTGAEGTEAFF. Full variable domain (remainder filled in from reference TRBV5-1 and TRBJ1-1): KAGVTQTPRYLIKTRGQQVTLSCSPISGHRSVSWYQQTPGQGLQFLFEYFSETQRNKGNFPGRFSGRQFSNSRSEMNVSTLELGDSALYLCASSFTGAEGTEAFFGQGTRLTVV.

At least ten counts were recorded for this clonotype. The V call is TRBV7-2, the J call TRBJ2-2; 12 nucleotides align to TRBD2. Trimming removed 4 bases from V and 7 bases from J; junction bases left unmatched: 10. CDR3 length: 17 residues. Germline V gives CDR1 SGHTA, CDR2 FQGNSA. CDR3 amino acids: CASSSPSGGAAHGELFF. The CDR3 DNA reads TGTGCCAGCAGCTCCCCTAGCGGGGGGGCCGCCCACGGGGAGCTGTTTTTT.

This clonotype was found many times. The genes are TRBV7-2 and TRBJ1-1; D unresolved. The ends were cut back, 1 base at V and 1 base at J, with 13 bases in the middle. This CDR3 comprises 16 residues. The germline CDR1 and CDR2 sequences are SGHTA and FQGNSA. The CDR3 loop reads CASSLVPLPRNTEAFF. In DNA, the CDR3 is TGTGCCAGCAGCTTAGTCCCCCTCCCGAGGAACACTGAAGCTTTCTTT.

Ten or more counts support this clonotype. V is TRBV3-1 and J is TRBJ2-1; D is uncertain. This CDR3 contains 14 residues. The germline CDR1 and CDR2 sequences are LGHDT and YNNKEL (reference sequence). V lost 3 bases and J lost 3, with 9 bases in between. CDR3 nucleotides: TGTGCCAGCAGCCATGCACAAGTCTACAATGAGCAGTTCTTC. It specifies CASSHAQVYNEQFF.

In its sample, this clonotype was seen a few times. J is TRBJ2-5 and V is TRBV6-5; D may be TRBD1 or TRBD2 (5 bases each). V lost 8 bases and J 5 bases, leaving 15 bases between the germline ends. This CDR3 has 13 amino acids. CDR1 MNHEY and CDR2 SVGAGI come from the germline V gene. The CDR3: CASSPRDAETQYF. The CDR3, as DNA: TGTGCCAGCTCCCCCAGGGACGCTGAGACCCAGTACTTC.

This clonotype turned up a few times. The CDR3 spells CASSYSPTSGGAQYF. In nucleotides, the CDR3 is TGTGCCAGCAGTTACTCCCCGACTAGCGGGGGAGCACAGTATTTT. The rearrangement joins TRBV6-5 to TRBJ2-3; 12 bases match TRBD2. The CDR3 covers 15 residues. V was pared by 0 bases and J by 12 bases, with 7 bases of the junction left unmatched. Germline-derived CDR1 and CDR2 are MNHEY and SVGAGI.

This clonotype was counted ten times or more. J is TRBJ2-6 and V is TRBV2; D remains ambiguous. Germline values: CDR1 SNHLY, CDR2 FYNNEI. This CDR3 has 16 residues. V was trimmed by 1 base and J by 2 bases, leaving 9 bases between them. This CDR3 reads CASSEDRLTGANVLTF. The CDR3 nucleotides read TGTGCCAGCAGTGAAGATAGGCTGACTGGGGCCAACGTCCTGACTTTC.

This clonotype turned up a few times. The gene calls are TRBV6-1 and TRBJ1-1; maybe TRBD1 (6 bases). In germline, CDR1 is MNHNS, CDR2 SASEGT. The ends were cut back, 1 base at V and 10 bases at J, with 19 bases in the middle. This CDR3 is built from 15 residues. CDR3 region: CASSEVEGTQLGAFF. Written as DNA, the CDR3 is TGTGCCAGCAGTGAAGTGGAAGGGACACAACTTGGAGCTTTCTTT.

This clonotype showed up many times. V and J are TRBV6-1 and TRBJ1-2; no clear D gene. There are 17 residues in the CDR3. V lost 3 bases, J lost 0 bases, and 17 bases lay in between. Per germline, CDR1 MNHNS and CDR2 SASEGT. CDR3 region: CASSEFRERGSNYGYTF. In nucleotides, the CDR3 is TGTGCCAGCAGTGAGTTTCGGGAGCGGGGATCTAACTATGGCTACACCTTC.

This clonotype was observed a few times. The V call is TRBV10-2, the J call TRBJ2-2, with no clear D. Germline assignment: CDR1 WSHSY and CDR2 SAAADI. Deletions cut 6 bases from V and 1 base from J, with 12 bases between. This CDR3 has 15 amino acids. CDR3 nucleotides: TGCGCCAGCAGGGGAAGTGGGAAGAACACCGGGGAGCTGTTTTTT. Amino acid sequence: CASRGSGKNTGELFF.

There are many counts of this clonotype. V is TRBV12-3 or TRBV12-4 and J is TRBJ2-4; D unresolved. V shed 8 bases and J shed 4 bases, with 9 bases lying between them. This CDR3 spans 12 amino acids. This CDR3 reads CASSELKNIQYF. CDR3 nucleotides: TGTGCCAGCTCGGAGCTTAAAAACATTCAGTACTTC.

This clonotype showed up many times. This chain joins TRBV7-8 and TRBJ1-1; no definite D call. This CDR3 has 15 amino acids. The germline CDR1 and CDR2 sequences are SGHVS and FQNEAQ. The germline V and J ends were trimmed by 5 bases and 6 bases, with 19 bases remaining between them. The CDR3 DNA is TGTGCCAGCAGCAAGACGGGTAGGGAGAGGGCTGAAGCTTTCTTT. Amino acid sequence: CASSKTGRERAEAFF.

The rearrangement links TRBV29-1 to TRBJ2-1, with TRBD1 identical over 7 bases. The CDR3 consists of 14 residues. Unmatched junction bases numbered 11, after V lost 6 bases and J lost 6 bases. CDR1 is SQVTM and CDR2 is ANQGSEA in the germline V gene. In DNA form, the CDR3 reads TGCAGCGTCCTCCAGGGGGTCTATGCCAATGAGCAGTTCTTC. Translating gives CSVLQGVYANEQFF.

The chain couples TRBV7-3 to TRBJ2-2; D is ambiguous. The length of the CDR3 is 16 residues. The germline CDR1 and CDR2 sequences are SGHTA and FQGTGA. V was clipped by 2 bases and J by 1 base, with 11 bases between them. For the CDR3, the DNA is TGTGCCAGCAGCTTACAACCCGGCCGGAACACCGGGGAGCTGTTTTTT. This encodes CASSLQPGRNTGELFF.

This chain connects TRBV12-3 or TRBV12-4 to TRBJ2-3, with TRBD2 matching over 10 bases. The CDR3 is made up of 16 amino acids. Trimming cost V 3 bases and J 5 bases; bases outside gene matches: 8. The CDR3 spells CASSFASGGVGDTQYF. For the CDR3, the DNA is TGTGCCAGCAGTTTCGCGAGCGGGGGGGTGGGAGATACGCAGTATTTT.

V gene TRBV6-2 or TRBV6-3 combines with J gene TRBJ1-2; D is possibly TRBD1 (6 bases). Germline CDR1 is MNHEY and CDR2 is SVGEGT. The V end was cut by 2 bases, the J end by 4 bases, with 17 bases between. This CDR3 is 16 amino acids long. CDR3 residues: CASSYRKGGMPYGYTF. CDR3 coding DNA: TGTGCCAGCAGTTACCGGAAGGGGGGGATGCCCTATGGCTACACCTTC.

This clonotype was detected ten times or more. CDR3 sequence: CSVEGDRETGKLFF. As DNA, the CDR3 is TGCAGCGTTGAAGGAGACAGGGAGACGGGAAAACTGTTTTTT. The chain recombines TRBV29-1 with TRBJ1-4, with 7 positions matching TRBD1. Germline trimming cut 1 base from V and 10 bases from J; bases unmatched to any gene: 9. The length of the CDR3 is 14 residues. Germline assignment: CDR1 SQVTM and CDR2 ANQGSEA.

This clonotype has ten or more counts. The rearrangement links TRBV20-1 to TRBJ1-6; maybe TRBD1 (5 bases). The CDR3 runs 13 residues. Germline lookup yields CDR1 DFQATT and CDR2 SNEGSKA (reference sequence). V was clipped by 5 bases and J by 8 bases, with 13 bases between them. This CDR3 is CSAGGGNHSPLHF. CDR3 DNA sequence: TGCAGTGCTGGGGGTGGAAATCATTCACCCCTCCACTTT.

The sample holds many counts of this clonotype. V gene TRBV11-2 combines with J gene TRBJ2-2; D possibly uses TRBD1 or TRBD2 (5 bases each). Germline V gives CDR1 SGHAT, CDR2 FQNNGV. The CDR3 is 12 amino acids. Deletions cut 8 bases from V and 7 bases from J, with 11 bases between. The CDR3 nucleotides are TGTGCCAGCGGGACGCCAGGCGGGGAGCTGTTTTTT. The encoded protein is CASGTPGGELFF.

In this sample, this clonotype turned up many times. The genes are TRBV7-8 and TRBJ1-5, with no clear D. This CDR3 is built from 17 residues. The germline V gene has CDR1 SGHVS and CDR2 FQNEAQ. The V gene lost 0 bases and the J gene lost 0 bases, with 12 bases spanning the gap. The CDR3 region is CASSLAFRADSNQPQHF. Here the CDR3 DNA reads TGTGCCAGCAGCTTAGCGTTCCGCGCCGATAGCAATCAGCCCCAGCATTTT. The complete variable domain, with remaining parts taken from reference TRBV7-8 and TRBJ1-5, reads GAGVSQSPRYKVAKRGQDVALRCDPISGHVSLFWYQQALGQGPEFLTYFQNEAQLDKSGLPSDRFFAERPEGSVSTLKIQRTQQEDSAVYLCASSLAFRADSNQPQHFGDGTRLSIL.

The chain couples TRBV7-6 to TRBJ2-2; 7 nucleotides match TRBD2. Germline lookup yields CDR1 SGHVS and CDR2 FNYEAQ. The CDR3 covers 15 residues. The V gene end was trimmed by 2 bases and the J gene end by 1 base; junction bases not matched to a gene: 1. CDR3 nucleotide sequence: TGTGCCAGCAGCTTAAAGCGGGGGAACACCGGGGAGCTGTTTTTT. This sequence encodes CASSLKRGNTGELFF.